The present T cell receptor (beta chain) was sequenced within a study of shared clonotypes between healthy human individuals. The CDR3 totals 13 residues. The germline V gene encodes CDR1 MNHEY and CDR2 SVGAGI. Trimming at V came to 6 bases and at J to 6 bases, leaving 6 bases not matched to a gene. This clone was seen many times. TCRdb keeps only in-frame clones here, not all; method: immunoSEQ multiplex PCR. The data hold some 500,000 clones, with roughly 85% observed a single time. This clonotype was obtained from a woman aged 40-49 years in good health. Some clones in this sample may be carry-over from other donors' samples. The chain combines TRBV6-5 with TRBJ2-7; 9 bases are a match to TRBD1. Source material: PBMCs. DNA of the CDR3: TGTGCCAGCAGATTCACAGGGGGCGTCGAGCAGTACTTC. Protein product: CASRFTGGVEQYF.